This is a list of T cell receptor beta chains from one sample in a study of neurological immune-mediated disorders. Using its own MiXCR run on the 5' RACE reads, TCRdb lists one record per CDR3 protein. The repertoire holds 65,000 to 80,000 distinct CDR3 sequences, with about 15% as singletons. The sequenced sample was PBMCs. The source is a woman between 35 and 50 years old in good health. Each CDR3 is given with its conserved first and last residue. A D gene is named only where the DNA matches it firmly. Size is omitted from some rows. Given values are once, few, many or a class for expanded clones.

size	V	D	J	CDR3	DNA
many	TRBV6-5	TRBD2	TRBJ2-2	CASSYGAGGLTGELFF	TGTGCCAGCAGTTACGGAGCGGGGGGGCTCACCGGGGAGCTGTTTTTT
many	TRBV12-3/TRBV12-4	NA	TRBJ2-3	CASKGVGTDTQYF	TGTGCCAGCAAGGGGGTGGGCACAGATACGCAGTATTTT
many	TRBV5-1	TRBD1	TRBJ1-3	CASSLGTGLPSGNTIYF	TGCGCCAGCAGCTTGGGGACAGGGCTCCCCTCCGGAAACACCATATATTTT
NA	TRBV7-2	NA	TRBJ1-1	CASSRGAGVNTEAFF	TGTGCCAGCAGCCGGGGGGCCGGAGTGAACACTGAAGCTTTCTTT
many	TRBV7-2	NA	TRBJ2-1	CASSVLQGGTYNEQFF	TGTGCCAGCAGCGTCCTACAGGGAGGGACCTACAATGAGCAGTTCTTC
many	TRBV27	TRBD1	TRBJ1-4	CASSLGTDNEKLFF	TGTGCCAGCAGTTTAGGGACAGATAATGAAAAACTGTTTTTT
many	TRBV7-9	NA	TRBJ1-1	CASSLQSGLPTEAFF	TGTGCCAGCAGCTTACAGTCAGGGCTTCCCACTGAAGCTTTCTTT
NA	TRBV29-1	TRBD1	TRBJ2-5	CSTVDRGRETQYF	TGCAGCACCGTCGACAGGGGTCGCGAGACCCAGTACTTC
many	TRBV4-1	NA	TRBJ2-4	CASSQVPNRAKNIQYF	TGCGCCAGCAGCCAAGTGCCAAATCGGGCCAAAAACATTCAGTACTTC
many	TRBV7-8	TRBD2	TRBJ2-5	CASSLRGDGQETQYF	TGTGCCAGCAGCCTCCGGGGGGACGGACAAGAGACCCAGTACTTC
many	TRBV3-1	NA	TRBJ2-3	CASSLKDTQYF	TGTGCCAGCAGCCTCAAAGATACGCAGTATTTT
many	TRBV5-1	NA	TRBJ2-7	CASSLYPGTTTYEQYF	TGCGCCAGCAGCTTGTATCCAGGGACGACGACCTACGAGCAGTACTTC
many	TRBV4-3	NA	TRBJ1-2	CASSQKSGQLFYGYTF	TGCGCCAGCAGCCAAAAAAGCGGGCAGCTATTCTATGGCTACACCTTC
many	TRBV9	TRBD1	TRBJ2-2	CASSLQGSNTGELFF	TGTGCCAGCAGCCTACAGGGGTCGAACACCGGGGAGCTGTTTTTT
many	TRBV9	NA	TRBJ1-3	CASSEQALSSGNTIYF	TGTGCCAGCAGCGAACAGGCACTGAGCTCTGGAAACACCATATATTTT
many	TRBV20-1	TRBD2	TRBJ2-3	CSASEGGGITDTQYF	TGCAGTGCTAGTGAAGGCGGGGGGATCACAGATACGCAGTATTTT
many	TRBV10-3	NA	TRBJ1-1	CAISVSKDTEAFF	TGTGCCATCAGCGTGAGTAAGGACACTGAAGCTTTCTTT
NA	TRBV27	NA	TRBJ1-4	CASSLSSPGYLGPSTNEKLFF	TGTGCCAGCAGTTTATCTTCGCCGGGCTACCTCGGGCCTTCTACTAATGAAAAACTGTTTTTT
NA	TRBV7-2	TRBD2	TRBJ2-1	CASSLLPGLAGVEQFF	TGTGCCAGCAGCTTGTTGCCGGGACTAGCGGGGGTTGAGCAGTTCTTC
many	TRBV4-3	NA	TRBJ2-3	CASSQVIGGQGDTQYF	TGCGCCAGCAGCCAAGTGATTGGGGGGCAGGGAGATACGCAGTATTTT
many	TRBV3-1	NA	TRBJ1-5	CASSRGQNTREPQHF	TGTGCCAGCAGCCGTGGACAGAACACTCGGGAGCCCCAGCATTTT
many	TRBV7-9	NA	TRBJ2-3	CASTPLRTDTQYF	TGTGCCAGCACCCCCCTCCGCACAGATACGCAGTATTTT
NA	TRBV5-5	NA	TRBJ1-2	CASSPDSNSIYGYTF	TGTGCCAGCAGCCCGGACAGTAACTCCATCTATGGCTACACCTTC
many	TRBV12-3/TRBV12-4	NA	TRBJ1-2	CASSLPPGHRGPYGYTF	TGTGCCAGCAGTTTACCCCCGGGCCACCGGGGTCCATATGGCTACACCTTC
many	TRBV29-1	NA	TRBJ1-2	CSVVVNYGYTF	TGCAGCGTTGTGGTTAACTATGGCTACACCTTC
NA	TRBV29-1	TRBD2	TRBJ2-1	CSVVLAGGPNEQFF	TGCAGCGTTGTTTTAGCGGGGGGGCCGAATGAGCAGTTCTTC
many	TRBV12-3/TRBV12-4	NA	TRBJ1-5	CASSLRGGYQPQHF	TGTGCCAGCAGTTTAAGGGGAGGGTACCAGCCCCAGCATTTT
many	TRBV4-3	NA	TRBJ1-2	CASSQAAAYSPTF	TGCGCCAGCAGCCAAGCCGCAGCCTACTCACCCACCTTC
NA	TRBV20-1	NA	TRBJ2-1	CSGRGTHNEQFF	TGCAGTGGAAGGGGTACCCACAATGAGCAGTTCTTC
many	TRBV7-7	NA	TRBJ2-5	CASSSGPGRETQYF	TGTGCCAGCAGCTCGGGCCCAGGGCGGGAGACCCAGTACTTC
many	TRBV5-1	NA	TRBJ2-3	CASSLDTPGTDTQYF	TGCGCCAGCAGCTTGGACACGCCGGGCACAGATACGCAGTATTTT
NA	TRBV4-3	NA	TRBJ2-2	CASCRGTTGELFF	TGCGCTAGCTGCCGCGGGACCACCGGGGAGCTGTTTTTT
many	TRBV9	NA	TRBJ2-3	CASSVEDTQYF	TGTGCCAGCAGCGTAGAAGATACGCAGTATTTT
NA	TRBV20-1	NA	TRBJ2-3	CSAMGLITDMQYF	TGCAGTGCTATGGGGCTCATCACAGATATGCAGTATTTT
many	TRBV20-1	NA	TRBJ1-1	CSVTKRAGAFF	TGCAGTGTTACGAAACGGGCGGGAGCTTTCTTT
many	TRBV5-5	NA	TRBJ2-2	CASSPRGPNTGELFF	TGTGCCAGCAGCCCCCGGGGTCCGAACACCGGGGAGCTGTTTTTT
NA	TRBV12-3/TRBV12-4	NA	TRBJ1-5	CASSRTGSNQPQHF	TGTGCCAGCAGTCGCACAGGGAGCAATCAGCCCCAGCATTTT
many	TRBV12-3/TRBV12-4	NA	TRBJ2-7	CANPRGFHYEQYF	TGTGCCAACCCGCGGGGCTTTCACTACGAGCAGTACTTC
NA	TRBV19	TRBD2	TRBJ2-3	CASTSGRTDTQYF	TGTGCCAGTACTAGCGGACGCACAGATACGCAGTATTTT
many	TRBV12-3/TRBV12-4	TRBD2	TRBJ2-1	CATGTSGGYEQFF	TGTGCCACAGGGACTAGCGGGGGATATGAGCAGTTCTTC
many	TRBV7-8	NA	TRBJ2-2	CASSLAGWGITGELFF	TGTGCCAGCAGCTTAGCGGGTTGGGGTATCACCGGGGAGCTGTTTTTT
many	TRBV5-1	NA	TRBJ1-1	CASSLEMDTEAFF	TGCGCCAGCAGCTTGGAGATGGACACTGAAGCTTTCTTT
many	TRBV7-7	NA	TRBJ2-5	CASSRGPRGETQYF	TGTGCTAGCAGCCGAGGCCCTAGGGGGGAGACCCAGTACTTC
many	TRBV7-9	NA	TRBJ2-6	CASSLQGLGANVLTF	TGTGCCAGCAGCTTACAGGGGCTCGGGGCCAACGTCCTGACTTTC
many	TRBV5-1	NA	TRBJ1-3	CASRPDSSSGNTIYF	TGCGCCAGCAGACCTGACAGTTCCTCTGGAAACACCATATATTTT
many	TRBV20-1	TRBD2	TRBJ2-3	CSARELLAGVADTQYF	TGCAGTGCTAGAGAGCTACTAGCGGGGGTTGCAGATACGCAGTATTTT
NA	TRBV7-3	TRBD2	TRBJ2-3	CASSPPGGGTQYF	TGTGCCAGCAGCCCCCCTGGCGGGGGAACGCAGTATTTT
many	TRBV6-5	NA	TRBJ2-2	CASSYSETTGELFF	TGTGCCAGCAGTTATTCCGAGACTACCGGGGAGCTGTTTTTT
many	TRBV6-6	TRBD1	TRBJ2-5	CASTPDVDRGLEETQYF	TGTGCCAGCACCCCAGACGTCGACAGGGGGTTGGAGGAGACCCAGTACTTC
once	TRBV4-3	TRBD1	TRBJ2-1	CASSSHAVDRGYYNEQFF	TGCGCCAGCAGCTCCCATGCGGTTGACAGGGGCTACTACAATGAGCAGTTCTTC
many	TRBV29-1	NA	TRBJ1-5	CSVEYQPQHF	TGCAGCGTTGAGTATCAGCCCCAGCATTTT
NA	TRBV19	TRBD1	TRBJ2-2	CASGQGDSTGELFF	TGTGCCAGTGGACAGGGGGATAGCACCGGGGAGCTGTTTTTT